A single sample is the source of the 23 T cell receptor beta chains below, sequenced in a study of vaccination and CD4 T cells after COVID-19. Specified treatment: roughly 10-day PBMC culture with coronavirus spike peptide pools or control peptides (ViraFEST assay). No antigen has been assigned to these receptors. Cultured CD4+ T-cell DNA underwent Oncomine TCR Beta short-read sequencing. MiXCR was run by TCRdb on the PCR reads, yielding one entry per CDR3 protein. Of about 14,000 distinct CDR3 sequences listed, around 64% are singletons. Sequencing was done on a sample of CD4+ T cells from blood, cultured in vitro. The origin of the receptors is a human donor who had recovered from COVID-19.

The CDR3 region is CASSESGYSTDTQYF. CDR3 sequence (DNA): TGTGCCAGCAGTGAAAGCGGTTATTCCACAGATACGCAGTATTTT. The chain uses TRBV25-1 and TRBJ2-3, with a possible D match to TRBD2 (5 bases). CDR3 length: 15 amino acids. Germline V gene data show CDR1 as MGHDK and CDR2 as SYGVNS. V lost 2 bases, J lost 2 bases, and 11 bases lay in between.

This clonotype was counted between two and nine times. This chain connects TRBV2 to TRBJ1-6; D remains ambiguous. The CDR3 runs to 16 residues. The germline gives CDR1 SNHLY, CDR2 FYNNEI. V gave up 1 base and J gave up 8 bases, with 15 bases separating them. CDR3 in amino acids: CASSEVAIPQYSPLHF. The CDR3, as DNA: TGTGCCAGCAGTGAAGTGGCCATCCCTCAATATTCACCCCTCCACTTT.

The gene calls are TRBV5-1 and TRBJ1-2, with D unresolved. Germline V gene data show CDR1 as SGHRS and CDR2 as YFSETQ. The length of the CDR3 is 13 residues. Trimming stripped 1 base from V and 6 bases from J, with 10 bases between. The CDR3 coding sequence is TGCGCCAGCAGCTTGAGCGGGGAGAATGGCTACACCTTC. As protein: CASSLSGENGYTF.

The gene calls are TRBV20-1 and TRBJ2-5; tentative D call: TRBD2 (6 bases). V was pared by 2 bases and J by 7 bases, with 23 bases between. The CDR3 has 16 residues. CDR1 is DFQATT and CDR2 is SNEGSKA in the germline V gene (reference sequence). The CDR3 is CSARMLVSGSSRTQYF. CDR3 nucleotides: TGCAGTGCTAGAATGTTGGTTAGCGGTAGTTCAAGGACCCAGTACTTC.

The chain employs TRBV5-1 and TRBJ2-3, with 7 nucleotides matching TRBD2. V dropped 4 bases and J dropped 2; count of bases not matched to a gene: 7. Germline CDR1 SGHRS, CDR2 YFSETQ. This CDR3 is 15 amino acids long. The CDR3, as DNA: TGCGCCAGCAGCCCGGTAGGGACTAACACAGATACGCAGTATTTT. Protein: CASSPVGTNTDTQYF.

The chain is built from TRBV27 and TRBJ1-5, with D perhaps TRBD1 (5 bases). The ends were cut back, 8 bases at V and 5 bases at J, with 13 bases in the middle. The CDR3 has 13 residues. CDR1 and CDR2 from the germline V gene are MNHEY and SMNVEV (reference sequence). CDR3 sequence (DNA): TGTGCCAGCGGGAAGGGGAGGGATCAGCCCCAGCATTTT. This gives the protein CASGKGRDQPQHF.

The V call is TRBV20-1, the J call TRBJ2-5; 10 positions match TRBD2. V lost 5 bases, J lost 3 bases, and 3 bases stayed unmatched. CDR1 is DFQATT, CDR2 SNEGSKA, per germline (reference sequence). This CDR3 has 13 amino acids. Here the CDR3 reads CSARGLAEETQYF. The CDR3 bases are TGCAGTGCTCGAGGACTAGCGGAAGAGACCCAGTACTTC.

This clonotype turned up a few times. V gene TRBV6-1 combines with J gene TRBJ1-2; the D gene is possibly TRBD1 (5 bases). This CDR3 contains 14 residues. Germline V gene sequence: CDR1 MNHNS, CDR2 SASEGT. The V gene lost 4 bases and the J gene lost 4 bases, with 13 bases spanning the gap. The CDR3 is CASSVYGAPYGYTF. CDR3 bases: TGTGCCAGCAGTGTGTATGGGGCTCCCTATGGCTACACCTTC.

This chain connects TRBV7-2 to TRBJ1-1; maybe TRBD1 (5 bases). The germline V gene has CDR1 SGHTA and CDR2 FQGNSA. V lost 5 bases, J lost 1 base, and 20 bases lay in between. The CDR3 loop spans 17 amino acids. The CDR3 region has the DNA TGTGCCAGCAGCCTGATTGGGTGGGAGGGACGGAACACTGAAGCTTTCTTT. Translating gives CASSLIGWEGRNTEAFF.

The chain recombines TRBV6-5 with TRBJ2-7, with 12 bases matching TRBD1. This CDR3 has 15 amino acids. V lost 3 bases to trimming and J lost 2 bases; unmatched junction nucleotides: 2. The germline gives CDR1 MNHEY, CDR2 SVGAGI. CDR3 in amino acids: CASSYRDRGPYEQYF. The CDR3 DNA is TGTGCCAGCAGTTATAGGGACAGGGGGCCCTACGAGCAGTACTTC.

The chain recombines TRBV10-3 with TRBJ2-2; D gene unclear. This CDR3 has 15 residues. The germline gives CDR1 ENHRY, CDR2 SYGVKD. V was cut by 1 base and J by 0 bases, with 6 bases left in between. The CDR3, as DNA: TGTGCCATCAGTGAGTTAGACGCGAACACCGGGGAGCTGTTTTTT. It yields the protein CAISELDANTGELFF.

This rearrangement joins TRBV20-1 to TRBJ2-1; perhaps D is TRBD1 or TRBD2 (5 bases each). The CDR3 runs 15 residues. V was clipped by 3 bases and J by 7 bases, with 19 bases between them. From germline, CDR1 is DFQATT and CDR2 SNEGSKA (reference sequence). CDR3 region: CSARGPRRMGNEQFF. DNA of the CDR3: TGCAGTGCTAGGGGGCCCAGGAGGATGGGGAATGAGCAGTTCTTC.

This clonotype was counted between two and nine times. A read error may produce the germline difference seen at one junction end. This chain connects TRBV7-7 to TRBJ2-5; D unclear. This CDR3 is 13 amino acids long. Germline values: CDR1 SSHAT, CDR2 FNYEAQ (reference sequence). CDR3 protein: CASSFGLQETQYF. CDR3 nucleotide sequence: TGTGCTAGCAGCTTTGGGCTGCAAGAGACCCAGTACTTC.

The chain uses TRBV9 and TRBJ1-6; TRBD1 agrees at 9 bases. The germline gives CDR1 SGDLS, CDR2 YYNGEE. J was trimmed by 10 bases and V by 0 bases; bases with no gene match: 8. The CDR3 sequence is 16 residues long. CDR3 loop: CASSVGGTGMASPLHF. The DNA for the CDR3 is TGTGCCAGCAGCGTAGGAGGGACAGGGATGGCCTCACCCCTCCACTTT. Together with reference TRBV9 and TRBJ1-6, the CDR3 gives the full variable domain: DSGVTQTPKHLITATGQRVTLRCSPRSGDLSVYWYQQSLDQGLQFLIQYYNGEERAKGNILERFSAQQFPDLHSELNLSSLELGDSALYFCASSVGGTGMASPLHFGNGTRLTVT.

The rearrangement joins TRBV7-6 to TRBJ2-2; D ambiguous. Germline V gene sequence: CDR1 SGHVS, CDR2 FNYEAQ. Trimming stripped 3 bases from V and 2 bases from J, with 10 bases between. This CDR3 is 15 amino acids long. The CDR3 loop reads CASSFLGSNTGELFF. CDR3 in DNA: TGTGCCAGCAGCTTTCTAGGCAGTAACACCGGGGAGCTGTTTTTT.

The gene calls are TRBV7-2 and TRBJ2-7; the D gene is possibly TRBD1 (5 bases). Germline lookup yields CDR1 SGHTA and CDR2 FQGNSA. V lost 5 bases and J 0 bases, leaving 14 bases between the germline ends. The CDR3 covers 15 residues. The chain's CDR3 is CASSLRGQSSYEQYF. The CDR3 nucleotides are TGTGCCAGCAGCCTAAGGGGTCAAAGCTCCTACGAGCAGTACTTC.

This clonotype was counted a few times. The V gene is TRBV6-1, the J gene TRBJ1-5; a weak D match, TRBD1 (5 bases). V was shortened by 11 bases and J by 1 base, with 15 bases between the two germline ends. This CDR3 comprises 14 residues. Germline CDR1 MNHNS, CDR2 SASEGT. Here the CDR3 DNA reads TGTGCCGCCCGCGACCAGGGAAGCAATCAGCCCCAGCATTTT. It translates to CAARDQGSNQPQHF.

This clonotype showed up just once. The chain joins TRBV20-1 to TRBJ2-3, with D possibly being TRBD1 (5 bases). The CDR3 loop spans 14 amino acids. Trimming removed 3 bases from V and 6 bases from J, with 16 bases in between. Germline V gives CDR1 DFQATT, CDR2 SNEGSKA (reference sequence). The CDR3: CSARPTVPGDTQYF. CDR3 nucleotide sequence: TGCAGTGCTAGGCCGACAGTTCCTGGGGATACGCAGTATTTT.

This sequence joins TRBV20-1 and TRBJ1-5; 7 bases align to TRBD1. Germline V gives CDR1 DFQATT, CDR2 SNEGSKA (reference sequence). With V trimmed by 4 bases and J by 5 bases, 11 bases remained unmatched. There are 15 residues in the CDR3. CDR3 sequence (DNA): TGCAGTGCTACCCAGGGGGGGTCTTTGGATCAGCCCCAGCATTTT. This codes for CSATQGGSLDQPQHF.

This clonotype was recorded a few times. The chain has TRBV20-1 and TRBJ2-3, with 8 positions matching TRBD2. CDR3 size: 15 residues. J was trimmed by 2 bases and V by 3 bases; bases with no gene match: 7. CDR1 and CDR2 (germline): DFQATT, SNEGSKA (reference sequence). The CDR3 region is CSARISGRDTDTQYF. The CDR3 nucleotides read TGCAGTGCTAGGATAAGCGGGAGAGACACAGATACGCAGTATTTT.

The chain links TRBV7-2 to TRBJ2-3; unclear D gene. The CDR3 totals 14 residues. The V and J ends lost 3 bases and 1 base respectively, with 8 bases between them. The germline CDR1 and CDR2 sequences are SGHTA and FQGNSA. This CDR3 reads CASSFRWGTDTQYF. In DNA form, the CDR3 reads TGTGCCAGCAGCTTTCGTTGGGGCACAGATACGCAGTATTTT.

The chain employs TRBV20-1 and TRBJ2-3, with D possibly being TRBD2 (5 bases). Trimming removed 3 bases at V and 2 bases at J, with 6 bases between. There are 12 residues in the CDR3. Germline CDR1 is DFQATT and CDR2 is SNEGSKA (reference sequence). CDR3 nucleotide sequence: TGCAGTGCTAGGGGAGCCACAGATACGCAGTATTTT. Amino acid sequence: CSARGATDTQYF.

In DNA form, the CDR3 reads TGCGCCAGCAGCCGGGACGTAGGCTCGGGCACCGGGGAGCTGTTTTTT. It specifies CASSRDVGSGTGELFF. The chain couples TRBV4-3 to TRBJ2-2; D may correspond to TRBD1 or TRBD2 (5 bases each). The CDR3 is 16 amino acids. Germline CDR1 and CDR2: LGHNA and YSLEER. Trimming took 4 bases from V and 4 from J, leaving 16 bases between them.